The 21 T cell receptor beta chains given below trace back to one sample, sequenced in a study of cytomegalovirus exposure and HLA in healthy donors. PCR employed 60 Vbeta and 13 Jbeta primers. Repertoires were generated with immunoSEQ multiplex PCR, while TCRdb's copy carries only in-frame clones and drops some. In the table there are around 50,000 clones, around 83% of which are singletons. Sequencing was performed on PBMCs. The receptors originated from a man aged 25 to 40 in good health and CMV-seronegative.

The chain has TRBV10-2 and TRBJ1-6; the D gene is possibly TRBD1 (5 bases). CDR3 length: 14 residues. Trimming shortened V by 2 bases and J by 7 bases, and 9 bases separated the two germline ends. CDR1 is WSHSY and CDR2 is SAAADI in the germline V gene. The DNA of the CDR3 is TGCGCCAGCAGTGAGGGGGCGAGGAATTCACCCCTCCACTTT. It is translated as CASSEGARNSPLHF.

This clone was seen just once. The chain carries TRBV11-2 and TRBJ2-7; 8 nucleotides line up with TRBD2. In germline, CDR1 is SGHAT, CDR2 FQNNGV. The V segment lost 4 bases and the J segment 3 bases; nucleotides outside the gene matches: 5. The CDR3 loop spans 14 amino acids. The CDR3, as DNA: TGTGCCAGCAGCTCCACTAGCGGTAACTACGAGCAGTACTTC. This encodes CASSSTSGNYEQYF.

The chain carries TRBV29-1 and TRBJ2-3; 12 nucleotides align to TRBD2. The CDR3 contains 17 residues. CDR1 is SQVTM and CDR2 is ANQGSEA in the germline V gene. V gave up 2 bases and J gave up 2 bases; unmatched junction bases: 8. As DNA, the CDR3 is TGCAGCGTTGAACCTCGGACTAGCGGGAACCACACAGATACGCAGTATTTT. It encodes CSVEPRTSGNHTDTQYF.

This chain joins TRBV11-2 and TRBJ2-1, with D perhaps TRBD1 (5 bases). Germline V gene lookup returns CDR1 SGHAT and CDR2 FQNNGV. V lost 3 bases to trimming and J lost 4 bases, with 10 bases between them. The CDR3 length is 14 residues. CDR3 coding DNA: TGTGCCAGCAGCTTTGGGGCACGATACAATGAGCAGTTCTTC. Amino acid sequence: CASSFGARYNEQFF.

This clone has only a few counts. The V and J genes are TRBV6-5 and TRBJ1-2; 8 bases line up with TRBD1. Germline loops: CDR1 MNHEY, CDR2 SVGAGI. The CDR3 extends over 16 amino acids. After removal of 2 bases from V and 5 bases from J, the junction contained 10 bases not matched to a gene. CDR3 residues: CASSYTDRAASYGYTF. The DNA for the CDR3 is TGTGCCAGCAGTTACACGGACAGGGCGGCTAGTTATGGCTACACCTTC.

The chain joins TRBV7-9 to TRBJ2-2; possibly TRBD1 for D (5 bases). The CDR3 contains 14 residues. V lost 9 bases and J 2 bases, leaving 13 bases between the germline ends. The germline CDR1 and CDR2 sequences are SEHNR and FQNEAQ (reference sequence). Here the CDR3 reads CAREGATNTGELFF. CDR3 bases: TGTGCCAGGGAAGGGGCAACCAACACCGGGGAGCTGTTTTTT.

The chain joins TRBV15 to TRBJ1-1, with D possibly matching TRBD1 (5 bases). Germline assignment: CDR1 LNHNV and CDR2 YYDKDF (reference sequence). This CDR3 comprises 15 residues. V was clipped by 4 bases and J by 0 bases, with 12 bases between them. The CDR3 protein is CATSTTVRMNTEAFF. For the CDR3, the DNA is TGTGCCACCAGCACGACAGTGCGGATGAACACTGAAGCTTTCTTT.

V and J are TRBV11-3 and TRBJ1-1; D not certain. This CDR3 spans 13 amino acids. V dropped 0 bases and J dropped 2 bases, with 4 bases sitting between them. Germline V gene data show CDR1 as SGHNT and CDR2 as YENEEA. The CDR3 DNA reads TGTGCCAGCAGCTTAGAACACAACACTGAAGCTTTCTTT. Its protein is CASSLEHNTEAFF. The full variable domain, its missing parts supplied by reference TRBV11-3 and TRBJ1-1, is EAGVVQSPRYKIIEKKQPVAFWCNPISGHNTLYWYLQNLGQGPELLIRYENEEAVDDSQLPKDRFSAERLKGVDSTLKIQPAELGDSAVYLCASSLEHNTEAFFGQGTRLTVV.

The chain has TRBV6-5 and TRBJ1-5, with D uncertain. The CDR3 consists of 12 residues. V lost 5 bases, J lost 6 bases, and 8 bases lay in between. Germline values: CDR1 MNHEY, CDR2 SVGAGI. CDR3: CASSQTVQPQHF. CDR3 in DNA: TGTGCCAGCAGTCAAACAGTTCAGCCCCAGCATTTT.

The chain employs TRBV6-6 and TRBJ2-1; possibly TRBD1 for D (6 bases). V lost 2 bases and J 0 bases, leaving 8 bases between the germline ends. Germline lookup yields CDR1 MNHNY and CDR2 SVGAGI (reference sequence). The CDR3 consists of 15 residues. The CDR3 DNA sequence: TGTGCCAGCAGTTACCAGGGGAGCTCCTACAATGAGCAGTTCTTC. This sequence encodes CASSYQGSSYNEQFF.

The CDR3 loop reads CASSEDLGRLNQPQHF. The DNA of the CDR3 is TGTGCCAGCAGTGAAGATTTGGGCAGGCTCAATCAGCCCCAGCATTTT. The J gene is TRBJ1-5, the V gene TRBV6-1; D is uncertain. The V end was cut by 1 base, the J end by 3 bases, with 13 bases between. The CDR3 totals 16 residues. Germline V lookup: CDR1 MNHNS, CDR2 SASEGT.

This clone has more than one count but fewer than ten. CDR3: CAISETVATNEKLFF. The CDR3 region has the DNA TGTGCCATCAGTGAGACAGTTGCAACTAATGAAAAACTGTTTTTT. This sequence joins TRBV10-3 and TRBJ1-4; D ambiguous. CDR1 and CDR2 (germline): ENHRY, SYGVKD. The CDR3 spans 15 residues. V lost 2 bases and J lost 0, with 7 bases in between.

This chain joins TRBV7-2 and TRBJ2-5; D gene ambiguous. Trimming removed 2 bases at V and 0 bases at J, with 7 bases between. CDR3 size: 14 residues. Germline lookup yields CDR1 SGHTA and CDR2 FQGNSA. The DNA of the CDR3 is TGTGCCAGCAGCTTAACGAGAAACCAAGAGACCCAGTACTTC. It is translated as CASSLTRNQETQYF.

The chain combines TRBV5-4 with TRBJ2-5; 7 positions agree with TRBD2. J lost 1 base, V lost 4 bases, and 10 bases had no gene match. The CDR3 totals 16 residues. The germline V gene encodes CDR1 SGHNT and CDR2 YYREEE (reference sequence). As DNA, the CDR3 is TGTGCCAGCAGCACCAATGCGGGCGGGGGCCAAGAGACCCAGTACTTC. This gives the protein CASSTNAGGGQETQYF.

The chain couples TRBV4-1 to TRBJ2-5, with D perhaps matching TRBD1 (6 bases). The J call may be incorrect, as the DNA end agrees better with TRBJ2-7. The CDR3 extends over 15 amino acids. CDR1 and CDR2 from the germline V gene are MGHRA and YSYEKL. The chain's CDR3 is CASSHSLGGSYEQYF. In DNA, the CDR3 is TGCGCCAGCAGCCACTCACTAGGGGGCTCCTACGAGCAGTACTTC.

V is TRBV7-9 and J is TRBJ1-5; perhaps TRBD1 as D (6 bases). The V end was cut by 1 base, the J end by 3 bases, with 13 bases between. The germline CDR1 and CDR2 sequences are SEHNR and FQNEAQ (reference sequence). The CDR3 runs 16 residues. The CDR3 is CASSLGGGKNNQPQHF. CDR3 bases: TGTGCCAGCAGCTTAGGGGGGGGCAAAAACAATCAGCCCCAGCATTTT.

V and J are TRBV5-1 and TRBJ2-7; 7 nucleotides match TRBD1. V was pared by 4 bases and J by 4 bases, with 17 bases of the junction left unmatched. Germline V lookup: CDR1 SGHRS, CDR2 YFSETQ. The CDR3 is 17 amino acids. The CDR3, as DNA: TGCGCCAGCAGCCTCCTTCGATCCACCATGACAGGGTACGAGCAGTACTTC. Translating it yields CASSLLRSTMTGYEQYF.

This rearrangement joins TRBV5-6 to TRBJ2-4; 11 bases line up with TRBD1. CDR3 size: 15 residues. Per germline, CDR1 SGHDT and CDR2 YYEEEE. Losses at the gene ends were 4 bases for V and 6 bases for J; bases not matched to a gene: 6. CDR3 DNA: TGTGCCAGCAGCCCCGGGACAGGGGGGGGAAACATTCAGTACTTC. It specifies CASSPGTGGGNIQYF.

This clone was counted between two and nine times. The chain couples TRBV29-1 to TRBJ1-1; D is unclear. The CDR3 runs 12 residues. The germline V and J ends were trimmed by 7 bases and 1 base, with 10 bases remaining between them. Germline CDR1 SQVTM, CDR2 ANQGSEA. For the CDR3, the DNA is TGCAGCGCGCCCGGGAGGAACACTGAAGCTTTCTTT. This encodes CSAPGRNTEAFF. Full variable domain (rest looked up from reference TRBV29-1 and TRBJ1-1): SAVISQKPSRDICQRGTSLTIQCQVDSQVTMMFWYRQQPGQSLTLIATANQGSEATYESGFVIDKFPISRPNLTFSTLTVSNMSPEDSSIYLCSAPGRNTEAFFGQGTRLTVV.

V gene TRBV30 combines with J gene TRBJ1-6, with D possibly TRBD1 on 6 matching bases. CDR1 GTSNPN and CDR2 SVGIG come from the germline V gene (reference sequence). The CDR3 loop spans 15 amino acids. Trimming cost V 0 bases and J 6 bases, with 12 bases left between them. DNA of the CDR3: TGTGCCTGGAGTGTACCCGACAGGCTTAATTCACCCCTCCACTTT. This gives the protein CAWSVPDRLNSPLHF.

V and J are TRBV5-4 and TRBJ2-5, with 7 bases that match TRBD1. Trimming at V came to 4 bases and at J to 3 bases, leaving 6 bases not matched to a gene. The length of the CDR3 is 14 residues. Germline V gene data show CDR1 as SGHNT and CDR2 as YYREEE (reference sequence). The CDR3 sequence: CASSPTGMEETQYF. The CDR3 bases are TGTGCCAGCAGCCCGACAGGGATGGAAGAGACCCAGTACTTC.